This passage covers 25 T cell receptor beta chains from one sample sequenced in a study of OX40 agonist ivuxolimab in advanced cancers. Profiled with immunoSEQ multiplex PCR; TCRdb holds only in-frame clones, not every one. Of over 65,000 clones listed, approximately 89% are singletons. Sample: CD4+ or CD8+ T cells sorted from blood, taken in a trial of the OX40 agonist ivuxolimab. These TCRs come from an adult with an advanced solid tumor such as melanoma, head and neck, liver or kidney cancer.

This chain uses TRBV7-9 with TRBJ1-2; the D gene is possibly TRBD1 (6 bases). Germline V gene data show CDR1 as SEHNR and CDR2 as FQNEAQ (reference sequence). The CDR3 is 15 amino acids. Deletions cut 4 bases from V and 4 bases from J, with 16 bases between. CDR3 sequence: CASSSYRAETYGYTF. The CDR3 DNA reads as TGTGCCAGCAGCTCCTACAGGGCCGAAACCTATGGCTACACCTTC.

Worth noting for this clone: A junction end diverges from the germline sequence, so it may reflect a read error. The rearrangement joins TRBV10-1 to TRBJ2-5; D might be TRBD1 or TRBD2, each matching 5 bases. This CDR3 is built from 14 residues. The germline CDR1 and CDR2 sequences are WNHNN and SYGVQD (reference sequence). The CDR3 region is CASSKSGTEETQYF. Here the CDR3 DNA reads TGCGCCAGCAGTAAGTCCGGGACCGAAGAGACCCAGTACTTC.

The chain recombines TRBV7-2 with TRBJ2-7, with 10 bases identical to TRBD2. CDR1 is SGHTA, CDR2 FQGNSA, per germline. The CDR3 extends over 15 amino acids. After removal of 1 base from V and 3 bases from J, the junction contained 3 bases not matched to a gene. The CDR3 bases are TGTGCCAGCAGCTTAGTTGCTAGCGGGGGCTACGAGCAGTACTTC. Its translation: CASSLVASGGYEQYF.

The chain joins TRBV5-1 to TRBJ1-2; the D is unclear. This CDR3 is 14 amino acids long. V was cut by 0 bases and J by 0 bases, with 6 bases left in between. Looked up from germline, CDR1 is SGHRS and CDR2 is YFSETQ. The CDR3 DNA sequence: TGCGCCAGCAGCTTGGTGACCGCTAACTATGGCTACACCTTC. It codes for CASSLVTANYGYTF.

V gene TRBV4-1 combines with J gene TRBJ2-7; 9 nucleotides align to TRBD1. The CDR3 has 16 residues. CDR1 is MGHRA and CDR2 is YSYEKL in the germline V gene. Trimming removed 0 bases from V and 1 base from J; junction bases left unmatched: 4. This CDR3 reads CASSQDLGTGSYEQYF. The CDR3 region has the DNA TGCGCCAGCAGCCAAGATCTTGGGACAGGGTCCTACGAGCAGTACTTC.

The chain has TRBV29-1 and TRBJ2-7; the match to TRBD2 covers 7 bases. Germline V lookup: CDR1 SQVTM, CDR2 ANQGSEA. With V trimmed by 7 bases and J by 3 bases, 9 bases remained unmatched. This CDR3 is 13 amino acids long. As DNA, the CDR3 is TGCAGCGCTGGCGCGGGAGCAGGCTACGAGCAGTACTTC. The encoded protein is CSAGAGAGYEQYF.

The chain carries TRBV18 and TRBJ2-2; 8 bases agree with TRBD2. Looked up from germline, CDR1 is KGHSH and CDR2 is LQKENI. Unmatched junction bases numbered 13, after V lost 3 bases and J lost 4 bases. The CDR3 length is 18 residues. The CDR3 coding sequence is TGTGCCAGCTCACCCCTAAGCGGGAGCCTGCGGGGCACCGGGGAGCTGTTTTTT. Encoded protein: CASSPLSGSLRGTGELFF.

This chain joins TRBV30 and TRBJ1-3; D perhaps matches TRBD1 (5 bases). V gave up 2 bases and J gave up 6 bases, with 11 bases separating them. The CDR3 spans 13 residues. Germline CDR1 and CDR2: GTSNPN and SVGIG (reference sequence). Here the CDR3 DNA reads TGTGCCTGGAGTCGGACATCTTCAAACACCATATATTTT. It encodes CAWSRTSSNTIYF. Combining the CDR3 with reference TRBV30 and TRBJ1-3 gives the whole variable domain SQTIHQWPATLVQPVGSPLSLECTVEGTSNPNLYWYRQAAGRGLQLLFYSVGIGQISSEVPQNLSASRPQDRQFILSSKKLLLSDSGFYLCAWSRTSSNTIYFGEGSWLTVV.

The chain carries TRBV14 and TRBJ1-6; a weak D match, TRBD1 (6 bases). This CDR3 spans 15 amino acids. CDR1 is SGHDN, CDR2 FVKESK, per germline. V was trimmed by 3 bases and J by 4 bases, leaving 10 bases between them. CDR3 in DNA: TGTGCCAGCAGCCACCAGACAGGATATAATTCACCCCTCCACTTT. Its protein product is CASSHQTGYNSPLHF.

The V and J genes are TRBV23-1 and TRBJ1-1; 8 positions agree with TRBD1. TRBV23-1 is identified as an open reading frame with a role that is uncertain. Trimming at V came to 2 bases and at J to 6 bases, leaving 11 bases not matched to a gene. The CDR3 runs to 16 residues. Here the CDR3 reads CASSQGQGMGEPEAFF. The CDR3 DNA sequence: TGCGCCAGCAGTCAAGGACAGGGAATGGGGGAACCTGAAGCTTTCTTT.

The chain recombines TRBV5-1 with TRBJ2-2; D possibly corresponds to TRBD2 (5 bases). V gave up 2 bases and J gave up 3 bases, with 8 bases separating them. Germline lookup yields CDR1 SGHRS and CDR2 YFSETQ. The CDR3 is 14 residues long. As DNA, the CDR3 is TGCGCCAGCAGCTTCGTGGGAGACACCGGGGAGCTGTTTTTT. It codes for CASSFVGDTGELFF.

Written as DNA, the CDR3 is TGCGCCAGCAGCTTGGCCAGGTTCGCCACGGAGACGCGGGGCACCGGGGAGCTGTTTTTT. The encoded protein is CASSLARFATETRGTGELFF. The chain uses TRBV5-1 and TRBJ2-2; D is possibly TRBD2 (6 bases). The CDR3 is made up of 20 amino acids. The germline CDR1 and CDR2 sequences are SGHRS and YFSETQ. V lost 0 bases, J lost 4 bases, and 25 bases lay in between.

The chain has TRBV30 and TRBJ1-2; D not resolved. With 0 bases removed from V and 7 bases from J, the gap between germline ends came to 15 bases. The CDR3 runs to 14 residues. Germline CDR1 GTSNPN, CDR2 SVGIG (reference sequence). CDR3 nucleotides: TGTGCCTGGAGTGTTAAAGGGCTATTCTCTGGCTACACCTTC. Amino acids: CAWSVKGLFSGYTF. The variable domain in full, completed from reference TRBV30 and TRBJ1-2, reads SQTIHQWPATLVQPVGSPLSLECTVEGTSNPNLYWYRQAAGRGLQLLFYSVGIGQISSEVPQNLSASRPQDRQFILSSKKLLLSDSGFYLCAWSVKGLFSGYTFGSGTRLTVV.

This chain connects TRBV5-6 to TRBJ2-5, with TRBD2 identical over 9 bases. The CDR3 extends over 17 amino acids. CDR1 and CDR2 (germline): SGHDT, YYEEEE. The V gene end was trimmed by 2 bases and the J gene end by 4 bases; junction bases not matched to a gene: 12. The chain's CDR3 is CASSFIPSGVSRETQYF. The DNA for the CDR3 is TGTGCCAGCAGCTTTATTCCTAGCGGGGTGTCGAGAGAGACCCAGTACTTC.

The CDR3 nucleotides are TGTGCCAGCAGCTTGGAGAGACAAGAGACCCAGTACTTC. The encoded protein is CASSLERQETQYF. The chain recombines TRBV7-3 with TRBJ2-5, with D hard to call. Trimming removed 3 bases at V and 2 bases at J, with 7 bases between. Germline V gives CDR1 SGHTA, CDR2 FQGTGA. CDR3 size: 13 residues.

In regard to this clone: The junction shows a germline mismatch at one end, possibly a read error. This chain links TRBV7-2 with TRBJ2-2, with 9 positions matching TRBD1. CDR1 is SGHTA, CDR2 FQGNSA, per germline. The CDR3 covers 15 residues. CDR3 sequence: CASSPQGANTEELFF. The CDR3 DNA reads TGTGCCAGCAGCCCACAGGGGGCGAACACCGAGGAGCTGTTTTTT.

The chain employs TRBV19 and TRBJ2-7, with D perhaps given as TRBD1 or TRBD2 (5 bases each). This CDR3 is built from 18 residues. From germline, CDR1 is LNHDA and CDR2 SQIVND (reference sequence). The V and J ends lost 6 bases and 0 bases respectively, with 24 bases between them. The CDR3 loop is CASSLKVSGPSFSYEQYF. In DNA form, the CDR3 reads TGTGCCAGTAGCCTAAAGGTCTCGGGGCCTTCTTTCTCCTACGAGCAGTACTTC.

For this clone: The junction shows a germline mismatch at one end, possibly a read error. The same CDR3 also results from other DNA sequences found in this sample. The V gene is TRBV15, the J gene TRBJ1-5; D is uncertain. The CDR3 runs 13 residues. CDR1 is LNHNV, CDR2 YYDKDF, per germline (reference sequence). The CDR3 nucleotides read TGCGCCACCAGCGGTCCCGCGATTCAGCCCCAGCATTTT. This gives the protein CATSGPAIQPQHF.

V usage is TRBV11-2 and J usage is TRBJ1-1, with D maybe TRBD1 (6 bases). Germline CDR1 SGHAT, CDR2 FQNNGV. The CDR3 extends over 15 amino acids. Trimming cost V 4 bases and J 0 bases, with 12 bases left between them. The CDR3 protein is CASSYLGGMNTEAFF. CDR3 coding DNA: TGTGCCAGCAGCTATCTAGGGGGTATGAACACTGAAGCTTTCTTT.

Comments on this clone: The same CDR3 is also encoded by other DNA sequences in this sample. This chain joins TRBV7-2 and TRBJ1-6, with no clear D. The CDR3 has 14 amino acids. V lost 0 bases, J lost 8 bases, and 8 bases lay in between. Germline V CDR1 and CDR2: SGHTA, FQGNSA. The CDR3 spells CASSLASRDSPLHF. The DNA of the CDR3 is TGTGCCAGCAGCTTAGCGTCGAGGGATTCACCCCTCCACTTT.

The rearrangement joins TRBV7-9 to TRBJ2-7, with TRBD1 identical over 11 bases. The CDR3 is 14 amino acids. Per the germline V gene, CDR1 is SEHNR and CDR2 is FQNEAQ (reference sequence). V gave up 5 bases and J gave up 5 bases; unmatched junction bases: 5. CDR3 sequence (DNA): TGTGCCAGCAGCCCGGGACAGGGGGTCCACGAGCAGTACTTC. It is translated as CASSPGQGVHEQYF.

The V and J genes are TRBV15 and TRBJ1-6; D is unresolved. The CDR3 spans 14 residues. CDR1 is LNHNV and CDR2 is YYDKDF in the germline V gene (reference sequence). V was cut by 0 bases and J by 7 bases, with 7 bases left in between. The DNA of the CDR3 is TGTGCCACCAGCAGAGACCCGAACAATTCACCCCTCCACTTT. This codes for CATSRDPNNSPLHF.

The J gene is TRBJ1-1, the V gene TRBV6-1; D gene unclear. The CDR3 is 17 residues long. The V end lost 6 bases, the J end lost 0 bases, and 20 bases lay between the germline ends. Germline V lookup: CDR1 MNHNS, CDR2 SASEGT. The chain's CDR3 is CASRESRGIFMNTEAFF. Written as DNA, the CDR3 is TGTGCCAGCAGAGAATCGCGCGGCATTTTTATGAACACTGAAGCTTTCTTT.

The V and J genes are TRBV28 and TRBJ1-5; unclear D gene. This CDR3 spans 12 amino acids. Trimming pared 6 bases from V and 7 bases from J, leaving 10 bases between. The germline V gene encodes CDR1 MDHEN and CDR2 SYDVKM. CDR3 DNA sequence: TGTGCCAGCAGGCGCCTTGACCAGCCCCAGCATTTT. Translation: CASRRLDQPQHF.

This clone has only a few counts. Here the CDR3 reads CASSTTGAQREAFF. The CDR3 DNA is TGTGCCAGTAGTACCACAGGGGCGCAAAGGGAAGCTTTCTTT. The chain combines TRBV19 with TRBJ1-1, with TRBD1 identical over 7 bases. Germline loops: CDR1 LNHDA, CDR2 SQIVND (reference sequence). V lost 4 bases, J lost 8 bases, and 10 bases stayed unmatched. This CDR3 region has 14 residues.